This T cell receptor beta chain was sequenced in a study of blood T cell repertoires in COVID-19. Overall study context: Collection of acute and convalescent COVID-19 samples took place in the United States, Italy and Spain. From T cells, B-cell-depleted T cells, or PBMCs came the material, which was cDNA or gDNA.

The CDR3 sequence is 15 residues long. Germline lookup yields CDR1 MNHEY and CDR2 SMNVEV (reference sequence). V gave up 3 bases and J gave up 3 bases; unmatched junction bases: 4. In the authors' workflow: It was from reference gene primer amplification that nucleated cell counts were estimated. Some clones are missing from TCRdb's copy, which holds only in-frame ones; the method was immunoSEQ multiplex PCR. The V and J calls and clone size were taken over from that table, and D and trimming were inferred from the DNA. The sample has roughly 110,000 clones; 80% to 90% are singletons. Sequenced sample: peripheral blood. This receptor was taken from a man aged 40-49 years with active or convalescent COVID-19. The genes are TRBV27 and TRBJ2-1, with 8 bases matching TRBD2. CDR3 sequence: CASSFASGSYNEQFF. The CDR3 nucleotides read TGTGCCAGCAGTTTCGCCAGCGGGAGCTACAATGAGCAGTTCTTC.